This T cell receptor (beta chain) was obtained from a study of technical replicates of blood from a handful of donors. Repertoires were generated with immunoSEQ multiplex PCR, while TCRdb's copy carries only in-frame clones and drops some. The sample holds tens of thousands of clones, approximately 89% seen once. CDR1 and CDR2 (germline): MNHNS, SASEGT. V was trimmed by 0 bases and J by 5 bases, leaving 13 bases between them. This CDR3 comprises 15 residues. The J gene is TRBJ1-1, the V gene TRBV6-1; D might be TRBD1 (5 bases). The origin of this receptor is a human donor in good health. The sequenced material came from T cells isolated from PBMCs. The CDR3 protein is CASSEAGPGRTEAFF. The CDR3 DNA follows: TGTGCCAGCAGTGAAGCAGGACCAGGGAGGACTGAAGCTTTCTTT.